Listed here are 16 T cell receptor beta chains from one sample, sequenced in a study of cytomegalovirus exposure and HLA in healthy donors. Primers: 60 Vbeta forward and 13 Jbeta reverse. The data were produced by immunoSEQ multiplex PCR, yet TCRdb's version contains in-frame clones alone and is incomplete. This table has 150,000 to 200,000 clones, 60% to 85% appearing once. Sequencing was carried out using PBMCs. The receptors were gathered from a man between 18 and 29 years old in good health and CMV-seronegative.

V and J are TRBV2 and TRBJ2-5, with a weak D call TRBD2 (6 bases). Germline V gene lookup returns CDR1 SNHLY and CDR2 FYNNEI. V lost 3 bases, J lost 5 bases, and 16 bases lay in between. The CDR3 covers 15 residues. Here the CDR3 DNA reads TGTGCCAGCAGTGACGGCGGGACGGGCGGGGAGACCCAGTACTTC. Amino acids: CASSDGGTGGETQYF.

The chain recombines TRBV27 with TRBJ2-7; the D gene is possibly TRBD2 (5 bases). Germline loops: CDR1 MNHEY, CDR2 SMNVEV (reference sequence). V was pared by 7 bases and J by 2 bases, with 15 bases between. The CDR3 is 14 residues long. The CDR3 spells CASTPSGYTYEQYF. Here the CDR3 DNA reads TGTGCCAGCACCCCTTCGGGGTACACCTACGAGCAGTACTTC.

The sample holds one count of this clone. The chain couples TRBV9 to TRBJ1-1; possibly TRBD1 for D (6 bases). There are 14 residues in the CDR3. Germline V gives CDR1 SGDLS, CDR2 YYNGEE. V was trimmed by 0 bases and J by 4 bases, leaving 10 bases between them. In nucleotides, the CDR3 is TGTGCCAGCAGCGTAGCGGGAGGGGGCACTGAAGCTTTCTTT. It yields the protein CASSVAGGGTEAFF.

The chain carries TRBV9 and TRBJ1-6; TRBD1 matches 7 bases. V was clipped by 3 bases and J by 10 bases; unmatched bases: 16. This CDR3 is built from 17 residues. Germline V gene lookup returns CDR1 SGDLS and CDR2 YYNGEE. The CDR3 loop reads CASSAVPYATGNSPLHF. CDR3 sequence (DNA): TGTGCCAGCAGCGCCGTACCATACGCGACAGGGAACTCACCCCTCCACTTT.

The count of this clone is one. This chain uses TRBV6-5 with TRBJ2-1; D possibly corresponds to TRBD2 (7 bases). V lost 4 bases to trimming and J lost 7 bases, with 20 bases between them. This CDR3 contains 16 residues. Per the germline V gene, CDR1 is MNHEY and CDR2 is SVGAGI. CDR3 nucleotide sequence: TGTGCCAGCAGTTCCCTTGGGGGGGGGCCTGGGAATGAGCAGTTCTTC. It yields the protein CASSSLGGGPGNEQFF.

This chain connects TRBV5-1 to TRBJ2-1, with TRBD2 matching 8 bases. CDR3 size: 19 residues. The junction had 11 bases not matched to a gene; V was cut back by 0 bases and J by 0 bases. Germline values: CDR1 SGHRS, CDR2 YFSETQ. Written as DNA, the CDR3 is TGCGCCAGCAGCTTGGCCACGGGTAGCGGGGCCAGCTCCTACAATGAGCAGTTCTTC. Protein: CASSLATGSGASSYNEQFF. Based on the CDR3 plus reference TRBV5-1 and TRBJ2-1, the full variable domain is KAGVTQTPRYLIKTRGQQVTLSCSPISGHRSVSWYQQTPGQGLQFLFEYFSETQRNKGNFPGRFSGRQFSNSRSEMNVSTLELGDSALYLCASSLATGSGASSYNEQFFGPGTRLTVL.

This sequence joins TRBV7-9 and TRBJ1-1; D uncertain. V gave up 2 bases and J gave up 2 bases, with 12 bases separating them. CDR3 size: 15 residues. Germline lookup yields CDR1 SEHNR and CDR2 FQNEAQ (reference sequence). CDR3 sequence: CASSLTLAGNTEAFF. CDR3 nucleotide sequence: TGTGCCAGCAGCTTAACTTTAGCGGGAAACACTGAAGCTTTCTTT.

This chain connects TRBV2 to TRBJ2-7; 10 bases map to TRBD2. Losses at the gene ends were 9 bases for V and 2 bases for J; bases not matched to a gene: 4. Germline V CDR1 and CDR2: SNHLY, FYNNEI. The CDR3 loop spans 13 amino acids. The CDR3, as DNA: TGTGCCAGTAGTACTAGCGGGACCTACGAGCAGTACTTC. It translates to CASSTSGTYEQYF.

The chain couples TRBV5-1 to TRBJ2-7; TRBD1 is a possible D gene (6 bases). V was cut by 3 bases and J by 3 bases, with 16 bases left in between. The CDR3 contains 15 residues. Per germline, CDR1 SGHRS and CDR2 YFSETQ. The CDR3 sequence: CASSYTDRPYYEQYF. The CDR3 DNA reads TGCGCCAGCAGCTACACCGACAGGCCTTACTACGAGCAGTACTTC. The full variable domain, with the rest looked up from reference TRBV5-1 and TRBJ2-7, is KAGVTQTPRYLIKTRGQQVTLSCSPISGHRSVSWYQQTPGQGLQFLFEYFSETQRNKGNFPGRFSGRQFSNSRSEMNVSTLELGDSALYLCASSYTDRPYYEQYFGPGTRLTVT.

In this sample, this clone turned up once. This rearrangement joins TRBV19 to TRBJ2-1; D not resolved. Trimming left V 1 base short and J 0 bases short, with 7 bases between. The CDR3 totals 15 residues. Germline V gene sequence: CDR1 LNHDA, CDR2 SQIVND (reference sequence). Here the CDR3 reads CASSIAQFSYNEQFF. The DNA of the CDR3 is TGTGCCAGTAGTATAGCCCAGTTCTCCTACAATGAGCAGTTCTTC. Variable domain in full (rest from reference TRBV19 and TRBJ2-1): DGGITQSPKYLFRKEGQNVTLSCEQNLNHDAMYWYRQDPGQGLRLIYYSQIVNDFQKGDIAEGYSVSREKKESFPLTVTSAQKNPTAFYLCASSIAQFSYNEQFFGPGTRLTVL.

V and J are TRBV5-1 and TRBJ2-1, with 11 bases fitting TRBD2. In germline, CDR1 is SGHRS, CDR2 YFSETQ. The CDR3 runs to 15 residues. J lost 3 bases, V lost 6 bases, and 5 bases had no gene match. The CDR3 bases are TGCGCCAGCACCTTAGCGGGAGGGAACTACAATGAGCAGTTCTTC. It encodes CASTLAGGNYNEQFF.

The chain combines TRBV19 with TRBJ1-2; a possible D gene is TRBD1 (6 bases). Trimming shortened V by 3 bases and J by 8 bases, and 19 bases separated the two germline ends. The CDR3 consists of 15 residues. Germline assignment: CDR1 LNHDA and CDR2 SQIVND (reference sequence). The CDR3 coding sequence is TGTGCCAGTAGTATTACGGTTCAGTCAGGGGCAGGCTACACCTTC. This translates into CASSITVQSGAGYTF.

This chain connects TRBV7-9 to TRBJ1-5; tentative D call: TRBD1 (6 bases). V lost 5 bases, J lost 4 bases, and 21 bases lay in between. Germline lookup yields CDR1 SEHNR and CDR2 FQNEAQ (reference sequence). This CDR3 has 17 residues. The CDR3 loop is CASSLTGGRPPNQPQHF. Here the CDR3 DNA reads TGTGCCAGCAGCCTCACCGGGGGGCGACCCCCAAATCAGCCCCAGCATTTT.

This clone was seen just once. The chain carries TRBV2 and TRBJ1-5, with 8 positions matching TRBD1. The ends lost 5 bases at V and 3 bases at J; junction bases unmatched: 15. Germline loops: CDR1 SNHLY, CDR2 FYNNEI. This CDR3 is 18 amino acids long. Here the CDR3 reads CASSPPRTGLGVNQPQHF. The CDR3 nucleotides are TGTGCCAGCAGTCCCCCTAGGACAGGGCTCGGAGTCAATCAGCCCCAGCATTTT.

The chain links TRBV27 to TRBJ2-7, with D possibly matching TRBD2 (6 bases). Germline-derived CDR1 and CDR2 are MNHEY and SMNVEV (reference sequence). The CDR3 length is 13 residues. Trimming shortened V by 7 bases and J by 3 bases, and 13 bases separated the two germline ends. The CDR3 bases are TGTGCCAGCAAGGCGGAGGGGAACTACGAGCAGTACTTC. This gives the protein CASKAEGNYEQYF.

Comment on this clone: At one end the junction does not follow the germline gene, possibly because of a read error. The chain carries TRBV6-5 and TRBJ2-1; 10 nucleotides line up with TRBD2. Germline V lookup: CDR1 MNHEY, CDR2 SVGAGI. This CDR3 is built from 15 residues. CDR3 amino acids: CASSLSSGGYNERFF. In DNA form, the CDR3 reads TGTGCCAGCAGCCTCTCTAGCGGGGGATACAATGAGCGGTTCTTC.